This is a list of T cell receptor beta chains from one sample in a study of cytomegalovirus exposure and HLA in healthy donors. Assay used: immunoSEQ multiplex PCR; TCRdb lists only in-frame clones, some missing. The table has roughly 110,000 clones, around 89% seen once. The specimen was PBMCs. The receptors derive from a woman under 30 in good health and CMV-seropositive. The CDR3 runs from the conserved cysteine through the conserved F or W. The D gene is left open where the match is weak. Clone size is given for some rows only: seen once, a few or many times, or a class if the clone is expanded.

CDR3nt,CDR3aa,v_gene,d_gene,abundance,j_gene
TGCGCCAGCAGGCGGACAGGGACGAACACCGGGGAGCTGTTTTTT,CASRRTGTNTGELFF,TRBV4-1,TRBD1,.,TRBJ2-2
TGCGCCAGCAGTCAATCGGACAGCGCAAAAGCATACGAGCAGTACTTC,CASSQSDSAKAYEQYF,TRBV23-1,.,.,TRBJ2-7
TGTGCCAGCAGTTACGGGACAGGGGGCGGGGAGCTGTTTTTT,CASSYGTGGGELFF,TRBV6-5,TRBD1,.,TRBJ2-2
TGTGCCAGCACCAAAATGGGACAGTTTAATCAGCCCCAGCATTTT,CASTKMGQFNQPQHF,TRBV28,TRBD1,once,TRBJ1-5
TGTGCCAGCAGCGCGACAAAAAGGGACAGGCCTTTAGGCAATCAGCCCCAGCATTTT,CASSATKRDRPLGNQPQHF,TRBV7-8,TRBD1,.,TRBJ1-5
TGTGCCAGCAAACCGGGACAGTTCTCTTCACCCCTCCACTTT,CASKPGQFSSPLHF,TRBV7-2,TRBD1,.,TRBJ1-6
TGTGCCAGCAGTTTCCCGGGACTAGCGGGGGGGATCACGCAGTATTTT,CASSFPGLAGGITQYF,TRBV28,TRBD2,.,TRBJ2-3
TGTGCCAGCAGCCCATCCGGGGGGGCCGGGGAGACCCAGTACTTC,CASSPSGGAGETQYF,TRBV6-1,TRBD2,.,TRBJ2-5
TGTGCCAGCAGTGAAGTTGGGGGGAGGGATGGCTACACCTTC,CASSEVGGRDGYTF,TRBV25-1,.,.,TRBJ1-2
TGTGCCAGCAGCTTAGCCGGGGCAGGGGAAAATTCACCCCTCCACTTT,CASSLAGAGENSPLHF,TRBV7-6,.,.,TRBJ1-6
TGCGCCAGCAGCCAGGCAGGGTTAAGCGAAAAACTGTTTTTT,CASSQAGLSEKLFF,TRBV4-1,.,once,TRBJ1-4
TGTGCCAGCAGCGCCGCTCAGGATTTATATGGCTACACCTTC,CASSAAQDLYGYTF,TRBV9,.,.,TRBJ1-2
TGCGCCAGCAGCCGACAGGGGCTCCTTACTAATGAAAAACTGTTTTTT,CASSRQGLLTNEKLFF,TRBV4-1,TRBD1,.,TRBJ1-4
TGTGCCACCTTGGAACGGTCGGGAGACTATGGCTACACCTTC,CATLERSGDYGYTF,TRBV28,.,.,TRBJ1-2
TGTGCCAGCAGCTTGGACAGGGGGCACGGCACCTTC,CASSLDRGHGTF,TRBV7-9,TRBD1,.,TRBJ1-2
TGTGCCAGCAGCTTAGTCACGGCAGATACGCAGTATTTT,CASSLVTADTQYF,TRBV7-9,.,.,TRBJ2-3
TGTGCCAGCAGTTTCTACAGGGGGTACGGGGAGCTGTTTTTT,CASSFYRGYGELFF,TRBV27,TRBD1,.,TRBJ2-2
TGTGCCAGCAGCTTACCCGGACAGGAAGGAGGTGAAAAACTGTTTTTT,CASSLPGQEGGEKLFF,TRBV5-4,TRBD1,.,TRBJ1-4
TGTGCCAGCATCGGGACAGGGGCAGAGACCCAGTACTTC,CASIGTGAETQYF,TRBV2,TRBD1,.,TRBJ2-5
TGTGCCACCAGCAGCGCAGACACCGGGGAGCTGTTTTTT,CATSSADTGELFF,TRBV15,.,.,TRBJ2-2
TGTGCCAGCAGCTTGAGCCCAGCGGTGGATACGCAGTATTTT,CASSLSPAVDTQYF,TRBV5-5,.,.,TRBJ2-3
TGTGCCAGCAGCCTTACGGACAGGGTCTCTGGAAACACCATATATTTT,CASSLTDRVSGNTIYF,TRBV2,TRBD1,.,TRBJ1-3
TGTGCCAGCAGAAACAGGGATTCACCCCTCCACTTT,CASRNRDSPLHF,TRBV2,.,.,TRBJ1-6
TGTGCCAGCTCACCCCCGCAACATACAGGGCTCGGATCACCCCTCCACTTT,CASSPPQHTGLGSPLHF,TRBV18,.,.,TRBJ1-6
TGTGCCAGCTCACCCACAGGGAGGGATTCACCCCTCCACTTT,CASSPTGRDSPLHF,TRBV18,.,.,TRBJ1-6
TGTGCCAGCAGCTCCGGGACTAGCGGGAGCGAGCAGTACTTC,CASSSGTSGSEQYF,TRBV5-4,TRBD2,.,TRBJ2-7
TGTGCCAGCAGTTACTCGGGCCGGAACGAGCAGTACTTC,CASSYSGRNEQYF,TRBV6-5,.,.,TRBJ2-7
TGTGCCATCAGTGAAGTTGAGGGATATGGCTACACCTTC,CAISEVEGYGYTF,TRBV10-3,.,.,TRBJ1-2
TGTGCCAGCAGCTTGGGGGCGTCTCTGAACACTGAAGCTTTCTTT,CASSLGASLNTEAFF,TRBV5-6,.,.,TRBJ1-1
TGTGCCACCGCCCTTGGGCAGGGCCTCAATCAGCCCCAGCATTTT,CATALGQGLNQPQHF,TRBV19,.,once,TRBJ1-5
TGCGCCAGCAGCTTACAGGGCTATGAGCAGTTCTTC,CASSLQGYEQFF,TRBV5-1,.,.,TRBJ2-1
TGTGCCAGCAGTTTGGCTAGCGGGGGGTACAATGAGCAGTTCTTC,CASSLASGGYNEQFF,TRBV27,TRBD2,.,TRBJ2-1
TGTGCCAGCAGCTTAAGGGGTGGAGGGGCTAGCACAGATACGCAGTATTTT,CASSLRGGGASTDTQYF,TRBV7-9,.,.,TRBJ2-3
TGTGCCAGCAGTGCCCAGGGACAGGGGTTGTCGGAGCAGTTCTTC,CASSAQGQGLSEQFF,TRBV2,TRBD1,.,TRBJ2-1
TGTGCCAGCAGTTACGGGACAGGGGGCAAGGCTTTCTTT,CASSYGTGGKAFF,TRBV6-5,TRBD1,.,TRBJ1-1
TGTGCCAGCAGCCAGGCGGGGGTTGCTTTCTTT,CASSQAGVAFF,TRBV7-2,.,.,TRBJ1-1
TGTGCCAGCAGCTTAGAGGGACAGGGGAATGAAAAACTGTTTTTT,CASSLEGQGNEKLFF,TRBV7-2,TRBD1,.,TRBJ1-4
TGCAGCGTGGGTGGGACATATACGAACACTGAAGCTTTCTTT,CSVGGTYTNTEAFF,TRBV29-1,.,.,TRBJ1-1
TGCGCCAGCAGCCAAGTATTCCAGGGTCCGAACACTGAAGCTTTCTTT,CASSQVFQGPNTEAFF,TRBV4-1,.,.,TRBJ1-1